This T cell receptor (beta chain) was sequenced during a study of blood T cells in healthy people across ages. Broader study findings: There was a strong correlation between TCR beta diversity and naive T cell percentage.

For the second PCR, which ran for roughly 6 to 12 cycles, a sample-barcoded 5' primer and a J-beta primer mix were used. MiXCR was run by TCRdb on the 5' RACE reads, yielding one entry per CDR3 protein. The data contain about 1.4 million distinct CDR3 sequences, roughly 64% of them singletons. Points on this clonotype: What it binds is not known.

Material: blood. The receptor comes from a man younger than 35 in good health.

The CDR3 sequence: CSVAVWGGETQYF. CDR3 nucleotides: TGCAGCGTTGCGGTGTGGGGGGGAGAGACCCAGTACTTC. The V and J genes are TRBV29-1 and TRBJ2-5, with TRBD2 matching over 7 bases. V was clipped by 4 bases and J by 4 bases; unmatched bases: 6. The CDR3 runs 13 residues. CDR1 is SQVTM and CDR2 is ANQGSEA in the germline V gene.